This is a list of T cell receptor beta chains from one sample in a study of blood T cell repertoires in COVID-19. The data were produced by immunoSEQ multiplex PCR, yet TCRdb's version contains in-frame clones alone and is incomplete. The table lists 190,000 or so clones, approximately 78% of them singletons. Sequencing input: peripheral blood. Receptors were obtained from a woman over 75 with active or convalescent COVID-19. CDR3s include the opening cysteine and the closing phenylalanine or tryptophan. A D gene is named only where the DNA matches it firmly. Clone size, where shown, is once, few, many, or a class for clones that have expanded.

V gene	J gene	clone size	D gene	CDR3 DNA	CDR3 protein
TRBV7-9	TRBJ1-1	NA	NA	TGTGCCAGCACCATTCAAGCGGGGGCTGAAGCTTTCTTT	CASTIQAGAEAFF
TRBV7-2	TRBJ2-3	NA	TRBD2	TGTGCCAGCAGCTTCCCTAGCGGGGGAGGCGCAGATACGCAGTATTTT	CASSFPSGGGADTQYF
TRBV23-1	TRBJ2-1	once	NA	TGCGCCAGCAGTCAATCGGCCAGGGGCACGAGATACAATGAGCAGTTCTTC	CASSQSARGTRYNEQFF
TRBV27	TRBJ1-2	NA	NA	TGTGCCAGCAGTAATACAGGTTTGGCTAACTATGGCTACACCTTC	CASSNTGLANYGYTF
TRBV6-5	TRBJ2-5	NA	NA	TGTGCCAGCAGTCAGGGTGCAGAGACCCAGTACTTC	CASSQGAETQYF
TRBV4-2	TRBJ2-3	NA	TRBD2	TGTGCCAGCAGCCAAGAGCCCTGGGGTACGGCGGGGGGCACAGATACGCAGTATTTT	CASSQEPWGTAGGTDTQYF
TRBV3-1/TRBV3-2	TRBJ2-1	NA	NA	TGTGCCAGCAGCCAGCAAAGGGGTGAGCAGTTCTTC	CASSQQRGEQFF
TRBV2	TRBJ1-3	NA	NA	TGTGCCTGCTCAAGGGAGGTATCCTCTGGAAACACCATATATTTT	CACSREVSSGNTIYF
TRBV6-6	TRBJ2-7	once	TRBD2	TGTGCCAGCAGCAATAGCGGGGGGGCCTCCCGCGAGCAGTACTTC	CASSNSGGASREQYF
TRBV10-3	TRBJ1-2	NA	TRBD1	TGTGCCATCAGTGAGGCGCGACAGGGACTCGGCTATGGCTACACCTTC	CAISEARQGLGYGYTF
TRBV5-1	TRBJ2-7	few	TRBD2	TGCGCCAGCAGCACCAGCGGGGACTCCTACGAGCAGTACTTC	CASSTSGDSYEQYF
TRBV6-2/TRBV6-3	TRBJ2-7	NA	NA	TGTGCCAGCAGTTACTCGAACAGGGCGAACTACGAGCAGTACTTC	CASSYSNRANYEQYF
TRBV18	TRBJ2-3	NA	NA	TGTGCCAGCTCCCTAGGGGGCACAGATACGCAGTATTTT	CASSLGGTDTQYF
TRBV7-6	TRBJ1-6	few	NA	TGTGCCAGCAGCCGAACGGGATTCGGTTCACCCCTCCACTTT	CASSRTGFGSPLHF
TRBV4-2	TRBJ2-3	once	NA	TGTGCCAGCAGCCAGGGGCCAGATACGCAGTATTTT	CASSQGPDTQYF
TRBV12-3/TRBV12-4	TRBJ1-2	few	NA	TGTGCCAGCAGTTTGGGGCAGAACTATGGCTACACCTTC	CASSLGQNYGYTF
TRBV20-1	TRBJ2-7	few	NA	TGCAGTGCTAGAGACTTATCCGAGCAGTACTTC	CSARDLSEQYF
TRBV21-1	TRBJ1-2	NA	NA	TGTGCCGACAAAGGAGGGGTGGACTATGGCTACACCTTC	CADKGGVDYGYTF
TRBV28	TRBJ1-1	NA	TRBD1	TGTGCCAGCAGTTCAACAGGGGGAGGGCCTGAAGCTTTCTTT	CASSSTGGGPEAFF
TRBV13	TRBJ2-6	NA	TRBD1	TGTGCCAGCAGCAGAACAGGGGGCTCTGGGGCCAACGTCCTGACTTTC	CASSRTGGSGANVLTF
TRBV11-3	TRBJ2-5	NA	NA	TGTGCCAGCAGTAGTTTCCACCAAGAGACCCAGTACTTC	CASSSFHQETQYF
TRBV5-6	TRBJ1-4	NA	NA	TGTGCCAGCAGTTTACTACAGGGCTCGGCTAATGAAAAACTGTTTTTT	CASSLLQGSANEKLFF
TRBV19	TRBJ1-3	NA	NA	TGTGCCAGTAGGACCGCCGGACAGATCTCTGGAAACACCATATATTTT	CASRTAGQISGNTIYF
TRBV6-5	TRBJ2-3	few	NA	TGTGCCAGCAGGACAGGGAGGACAGATACGCAGTATTTT	CASRTGRTDTQYF
TRBV4-2	TRBJ2-1	NA	TRBD2	TGTGCCAGCAGCCAGCCCCTAGCGGGGGGCTACAATGAGCAGTTCTTC	CASSQPLAGGYNEQFF
TRBV5-5	TRBJ1-6	NA	TRBD1	TGTGCCAGCACCCTAGGACAGGACCGTCCGCTCCTCCACTTT	CASTLGQDRPLLHF
TRBV9	TRBJ2-1	NA	NA	TGTGCCAGCAGCGCCAGATTTCAGGGGACCTACAATGAGCAGTTCTTC	CASSARFQGTYNEQFF
TRBV6-5	TRBJ1-3	NA	TRBD1	TGTGCCAGCAGTCGACAGGGGCTATCTGGAAACACCATATATTTT	CASSRQGLSGNTIYF
TRBV7-9	TRBJ2-3	NA	NA	TGTGCCAGCAGCACCCAGGTCGCTAATACGCAGTATTTT	CASSTQVANTQYF
TRBV6-6	TRBJ1-2	few	NA	TGTGCCAGCAGTGGTGGACAGTGGGATGGCTACACCTTC	CASSGGQWDGYTF
TRBV5-1	TRBJ2-3	NA	TRBD2	TGCGCCAGCAGCGTAGCGGGGGGGCCAGATACGCAGTATTTT	CASSVAGGPDTQYF
TRBV6-5	TRBJ2-3	NA	TRBD1	TGTGCCAGCAGAGACAGACAGGGTGGCACAGATACGCAGTATTTT	CASRDRQGGTDTQYF
TRBV13	TRBJ1-1	few	TRBD1	TGTGCCAGCAGCTTAGGAAGAGGGGGCCAAGCTTTCTTT	CASSLGRGGQAFF
TRBV14	TRBJ1-2	NA	NA	TGTGCCAGCAGCCATTTGACCCTCCTAGGCTATGGCTACACCTTC	CASSHLTLLGYGYTF
TRBV6-5	TRBJ2-1	NA	TRBD2	TGTGCCAGCAGCTATCCCGGGACTAGAAATGAGCAGTTCTTC	CASSYPGTRNEQFF
TRBV6-6	TRBJ2-4	NA	NA	TGTGCCAGCAGTCCGCAGGGGTTTAAAATAGCCAAAAACATTCAGTACTTC	CASSPQGFKIAKNIQYF
TRBV6-2/TRBV6-3	TRBJ1-5	NA	NA	TGTGCCAGCAGCTCTACGGTTTATAGCAATCAGCCCCAGCATTTT	CASSSTVYSNQPQHF
TRBV28	TRBJ1-2	NA	NA	TGTGCCAGCAGCCTTGGGGGGAGCGATGGCTACACCTTC	CASSLGGSDGYTF
TRBV5-1	TRBJ2-1	NA	TRBD1	TGCGCCAGCAGCCTCGGACAGGGTCCCTACAATGAGCAGTTCTTC	CASSLGQGPYNEQFF
TRBV19	TRBJ2-7	few	TRBD1	TGTGCCAGTACCCCGGATTCAGGGGGTTCCTACGAGCAGTACTTC	CASTPDSGGSYEQYF
TRBV5-6	TRBJ2-5	NA	TRBD1	TGTGCCAGCAGCTTGAGGGGGCGAGAGACCCAGTACTTC	CASSLRGRETQYF
TRBV29-1	TRBJ1-1	NA	NA	TGCAGCGTTGAAGGGGTCAGGGACACTGAAGCTTTCTTT	CSVEGVRDTEAFF
TRBV12-3/TRBV12-4	TRBJ2-5	NA	TRBD1	TGTGCCAGCAGTCCCGGGACAGGAGAGACCCAGTACTTC	CASSPGTGETQYF
TRBV28	TRBJ2-1	NA	NA	TGTGCCAGCAGTCCGACTACGGGACGGGGGTACAATGAGCAGTTCTTC	CASSPTTGRGYNEQFF
TRBV2	TRBJ2-1	NA	TRBD2	TGTGCCAGCAGTGACCTGGGCGGGGGGGCCCCACGGGGTTTCTTC	CASSDLGGGAPRGFF
TRBV7-9	TRBJ1-4	NA	NA	TGTGCCAGCAGCTTAGACGGGTCTGAAAAACTGTTTTTT	CASSLDGSEKLFF
TRBV3-1/TRBV3-2	TRBJ2-1	NA	TRBD1	TGTGCCAGCAGCCACGCACTCCCCGGGACAGGGAACAATGAGCAGTTCTTC	CASSHALPGTGNNEQFF
TRBV11-2	TRBJ1-6	few	TRBD1	TGTGCCAGCAGCTCAGATTACAGGGGGAGCTCCTATAATTCACCCCTCCACTTT	CASSSDYRGSSYNSPLHF
TRBV29-1	TRBJ1-3	once	NA	TGCAGCGTTGAAGAGGCGGAGGGGCTGGGGTCTGGAAACACCATATATTTT	CSVEEAEGLGSGNTIYF
TRBV2	TRBJ2-7	NA	TRBD1	TGTGCCAGCAGGTCTTTCGGGGGACAGGGGGCGAGTGAGCAGTACTTC	CASRSFGGQGASEQYF
TRBV24-1	TRBJ2-1	once	TRBD2	TGTGCCACCGAGGCTACTAGCGGAGAACTATACAATGAGCAGTTCTTC	CATEATSGELYNEQFF
TRBV10-2	TRBJ2-1	NA	TRBD2	TGCGCCAGCAGGCCCACTAGCGGGGGGAGCTATGAGCAGTTCTTC	CASRPTSGGSYEQFF
TRBV29-1	TRBJ2-2	NA	NA	TGCAGCGTTGTTAGAACGTCGAACACCGGGGAGCTGTTTTTT	CSVVRTSNTGELFF
TRBV30	TRBJ2-2	NA	TRBD2	TGTGCCTCCCGACTAGCGGGGCGCACGAACACCGGGGAGCTGTTTTTT	CASRLAGRTNTGELFF
TRBV6-4	TRBJ1-1	NA	NA	TGTGCCAGCAGTGACTCAAGGGGGTGCACTGAAGCTTTCTTT	CASSDSRGCTEAFF
TRBV18	TRBJ1-1	NA	TRBD1	TGTGCCAGCTCACCGGGACAGGAGAACACTGAAGCTTTCTTT	CASSPGQENTEAFF
TRBV5-5	TRBJ2-3	NA	TRBD2	TGTGCCAGCAGCTTCCCCACCCCTAGCGGGGGCCTAGATACGCAGTATTTT	CASSFPTPSGGLDTQYF
TRBV5-1	TRBJ2-7	NA	NA	TGCGCCAGCAGCTTGAGAGCGGCGGATTTTCCTGAGGAGCAGTACTTC	CASSLRAADFPEEQYF
TRBV28	TRBJ1-2	NA	NA	TGTGCCAGCACCTCGGGGGGGAACTATGGCTACACCTTC	CASTSGGNYGYTF